This entry is about one T cell receptor beta chain. This clone has just a few counts. Its antigen is not yet known. Per-nucleotide qualities are absent, and no much larger clonotype sits a single base away. This record belongs to a study of chemoradiotherapy in HPV16-positive cancers (dated by TCRdb to the early 2020s). In the study overall: Candidate HPV-specific T-cell clones and common TCR motifs were defined by functional T-cell assays performed on cells from two HPV16-positive patients. The study asked whether T-cell immunity to the HPV oncoproteins E6 and E7 changes during chemoradiotherapy and whether this immunity affects survival. The candidate HPV-specific TCRs and motifs were subsequently tracked in TCR repertoires obtained from roughly 90 patients with HPV-related cancers. Paper-wide results and their limitations: The functional definition of HPV-specific T cells was derived from only a couple of HPV16-positive patients, and the survival association was reported for HPV16-positive patients. In HPV16-positive patients, expansion of HPV-responsive T cells during chemoradiotherapy was found to be associated with improved recurrence-free survival. Expansion of candidate HPV-specific clones and E7-related TCR motifs was observed in the tumor microenvironment during treatment, whereas no such expansion was observed for non-HPV-specific T cells.

Repertoires were sampled repeatedly over the course of chemoradiotherapy, so clonal expansion could be followed in the tumor microenvironment. Measured from the cysteine to the phenylalanine, the CDR3 is 13 residues long. The entry retains the CDR3 DNA only, 39 bases that are in frame from base 1. V loses 4 bases, J loses 0 bases, and the germline ends lie 4 bases apart. CDR1 and CDR2 were assigned from the germline V gene as SGHTA and FQGNSA. The library was prepared using the immunoSEQ multiplex PCR assay. Imported from immuneACCESS, the table was reduced by TCRdb to in-frame sequences with V and J called. These copies leave out some clones; in studies compared against another copy, an unresolved V gene accounts for under half, and the cause of the remainder is not known. This sample gives around 14,000 clones in total; approximately 80% of them show up just once. Approximately 10% of the sample is held by the ten biggest clonotypes.

This material was acquired from a patient who underwent chemoradiotherapy. The TCR sequence derives from a human donor with HPV-associated anogenital cancer. Recombination linked TRBV7-2 to TRBJ2-1; the D gene remains uncertain. The CDR3 protein sequence reads: CASSSSSYNEQFF. At the DNA level, the sequence is TGTGCCAGCAGCTCAAGCTCCTACAATGAGCAGTTCTTC.